This T cell receptor beta chain was retrieved from a study of shared clonotypes between healthy human individuals. Comments on this clone: As yet, its antigen is unknown.

The assay was run at deep level. Each replicate PCR on the sorted subsets used 200 to 250 ng DNA (around 31,000 T cell genomes). Sequencing used immunoSEQ multiplex PCR; TCRdb keeps in-frame clones, though not all of them. The sample lists approximately 1,000,000 clones; around 77% were seen once. Looked up from germline, CDR1 is SGHRS and CDR2 is YFSETQ. J gave up 2 bases and V 1 base, and 2 bases lay outside the gene matches. This CDR3 is 15 amino acids long. Findings and limits, study-wide: Generation probability values for non-shared clonotypes were lower than those for clonotypes shared by all four donors.

The source material was memory CD4+ T cells from PBMCs. Subset specified: CD45RA-negative fraction. The chain couples TRBV5-1 to TRBJ2-3, with 9 bases that match TRBD2. The sequence came from a man younger than 30 in good health. Some clones in this sample may be carry-over from other donors' samples. The DNA of the CDR3 is TGCGCCAGCAGCTTGCTAGCGGGATTCACAGATACGCAGTATTTT. Translated: CASSLLAGFTDTQYF.